This T cell receptor (beta chain) derives from a study of T-cell memory formation after mild COVID-19. TCRdb itself ran the 5' RACE reads through MiXCR, one entry per CDR3 protein. Here the sample spans 350,000 to 400,000 distinct CDR3 sequences, around a fifth being singletons. CDR3 length: 15 residues. Germline-derived CDR1 and CDR2 are MRHNA and SNTAGT. V was cut by 5 bases and J by 0 bases, with 10 bases left in between. The sample comprised PBMCs or a T cell subset sorted from them (not recorded which). The origin of this receptor is an adult woman who had mild COVID-19 (a few samples of this study predate the infection). Cell type and time point are not known. V usage is TRBV6-4 and J usage is TRBJ2-2, with D possibly being TRBD1 or TRBD2 (5 bases each). The CDR3 DNA sequence: TGTGCCAGCAGTCGGGACGAGGCGAACACCGGGGAGCTGTTTTTT. Translation: CASSRDEANTGELFF.